The 21 T cell receptor beta chains below were found in one sample sequenced in a study of blood T cell repertoires in COVID-19. TCRdb's table, derived via immunoSEQ multiplex PCR, lists solely in-frame clones and lacks some. The sample has about 150,000 clones; around four fifths are singletons. Material: PBMCs or T cells enriched from blood (not recorded which). The receptor set was obtained from a woman aged 35 to 49 who had recovered from COVID-19.

The chain recombines TRBV14 with TRBJ2-7, with D tentatively TRBD2 (6 bases). The length of the CDR3 is 15 residues. The germline CDR1 and CDR2 sequences are SGHDN and FVKESK. Trimming left V 4 bases short and J 4 bases short, with 17 bases between. For the CDR3, the DNA is TGTGCCAGCAGCCGGTCCCCGGGAGAGCGGTACGAGCAGTACTTC. Translated: CASSRSPGERYEQYF.

The chain recombines TRBV19 with TRBJ1-4, with no clear D. Germline V gives CDR1 LNHDA, CDR2 SQIVND (reference sequence). The CDR3 contains 16 residues. V was clipped by 1 base and J by 1 base, with 10 bases between them. The CDR3 nucleotides are TGTGCCAGTAGTATAGGAGGACTTGGAACTAATGAAAAACTGTTTTTT. Translation: CASSIGGLGTNEKLFF.

The chain recombines TRBV4-2 with TRBJ1-1; possibly TRBD1 for D (6 bases). Trimming cost V 4 bases and J 3 bases, with 12 bases left between them. CDR3 size: 14 residues. Germline V gene lookup returns CDR1 LGHNA and CDR2 YNFKEQ. CDR3 nucleotides: TGTGCCAGCAGCCCCGGGAGGGGGGACACTGAAGCTTTCTTT. Translated, it gives CASSPGRGDTEAFF.

The V and J genes are TRBV5-1 and TRBJ1-5; 9 bases fit TRBD1. CDR3 length equals 16 residues. V lost 3 bases, J lost 0 bases, and 4 bases stayed unmatched. Germline V gene sequence: CDR1 SGHRS, CDR2 YFSETQ. For the CDR3, the DNA is TGCGCCAGCAGCTCTGGGACAGGGAATAGCAATCAGCCCCAGCATTTT. Its translation is CASSSGTGNSNQPQHF.

The chain joins TRBV6-5 to TRBJ2-3; 9 nucleotides agree with TRBD2. The V gene end was trimmed by 11 bases and the J gene end by 3 bases; junction bases not matched to a gene: 6. The germline CDR1 and CDR2 sequences are MNHEY and SVGAGI. The CDR3 consists of 13 residues. The DNA for the CDR3 is TGTGCCGGCGCGGGGGGGTGGACAGATACGCAGTATTTT. The encoded protein is CAGAGGWTDTQYF.

Regarding this clone: The same CDR3 arises from other DNA sequences in this sample as well. The genes are TRBV5-1 and TRBJ1-1; D remains unclear. Trimming removed 0 bases from V and 0 bases from J, with 9 bases in between. This CDR3 comprises 15 residues. Germline assignment: CDR1 SGHRS and CDR2 YFSETQ. DNA of the CDR3: TGCGCCAGCAGCTTGGACGAGGGAATGAACACTGAAGCTTTCTTT. Protein sequence: CASSLDEGMNTEAFF.

The genes are TRBV7-8 and TRBJ1-3; tentative D call: TRBD1 (5 bases). The CDR3 is 14 amino acids. From germline, CDR1 is SGHVS and CDR2 FQNEAQ. Trimming stripped 6 bases from V and 0 bases from J, with 9 bases between. Here the CDR3 DNA reads TGTGCCAGCAGTCGACAGTCCTCTGGAAACACCATATATTTT. Translation: CASSRQSSGNTIYF.

The rearrangement joins TRBV2 to TRBJ1-1, with 9 bases matching TRBD1. Germline V CDR1 and CDR2: SNHLY, FYNNEI. This CDR3 region has 14 residues. V shed 6 bases and J 1 base; nucleotides not matched to a gene: 3. As DNA, the CDR3 is TGTGCCAGCAGAGGGACAGGGCCGAACACTGAAGCTTTCTTT. Amino acids: CASRGTGPNTEAFF.

This clone was recorded only once. The chain couples TRBV5-8 to TRBJ2-2; D is possibly TRBD1 (6 bases). This CDR3 is 16 amino acids long. The germline V and J ends were trimmed by 5 bases and 0 bases, with 14 bases remaining between them. The V gene's germline CDR1 is SGHTS and CDR2 YDEGEE. This CDR3 reads CASRKRQDTNTGELFF. In DNA form, the CDR3 reads TGTGCCAGCAGAAAGAGACAGGACACGAACACCGGGGAGCTGTTTTTT.

The chain couples TRBV30 to TRBJ1-3; maybe TRBD1 (5 bases). The length of the CDR3 is 13 residues. CDR1 GTSNPN and CDR2 SVGIG come from the germline V gene (reference sequence). The V and J ends lost 2 bases and 4 bases respectively, with 9 bases between them. CDR3 in DNA: TGTGCCTGGAGTCGGGACTTAGGAAACACCATATATTTT. As protein: CAWSRDLGNTIYF.

The rearrangement links TRBV19 to TRBJ1-6, with TRBD1 matching over 7 bases. The CDR3 runs 13 residues. From germline, CDR1 is LNHDA and CDR2 SQIVND (reference sequence). J gave up 8 bases and V 5 bases, and 3 bases lay outside the gene matches. In DNA form, the CDR3 reads TGTGCCAGTAGTGGACAGGAACATTCACCCCTCCACTTT. Translating gives CASSGQEHSPLHF. The whole variable domain, remainder taken from reference TRBV19 and TRBJ1-6, is DGGITQSPKYLFRKEGQNVTLSCEQNLNHDAMYWYRQDPGQGLRLIYYSQIVNDFQKGDIAEGYSVSREKKESFPLTVTSAQKNPTAFYLCASSGQEHSPLHFGNGTRLTVT.

The J gene is TRBJ1-1, the V gene TRBV5-1, with D perhaps TRBD1 (5 bases). Germline-derived CDR1 and CDR2 are SGHRS and YFSETQ. CDR3 length: 15 residues. The ends were cut back, 3 bases at V and 3 bases at J, with 15 bases in the middle. The CDR3 DNA follows: TGCGCCAGCAGCTCCATTTTATCGGGGGACACTGAAGCTTTCTTT. This translates into CASSSILSGDTEAFF. Filled out from reference TRBV5-1 and TRBJ1-1, the complete variable domain reads KAGVTQTPRYLIKTRGQQVTLSCSPISGHRSVSWYQQTPGQGLQFLFEYFSETQRNKGNFPGRFSGRQFSNSRSEMNVSTLELGDSALYLCASSSILSGDTEAFFGQGTRLTVV.

V gene TRBV12-3 or TRBV12-4 combines with J gene TRBJ1-4; D is perhaps TRBD1 (5 bases). V was shortened by 5 bases and J by 13 bases, with 11 bases between the two germline ends. The CDR3 consists of 11 residues. The CDR3 region is CASSPGRGLFF. CDR3 DNA: TGTGCCAGCAGTCCCGGAAGGGGACTGTTTTTT.

The chain has TRBV30 and TRBJ1-2; possible D gene TRBD1, 6 bases. Trimming took 3 bases from V and 2 from J, leaving 16 bases between them. This CDR3 spans 15 amino acids. Germline V lookup: CDR1 GTSNPN, CDR2 SVGIG (reference sequence). CDR3 sequence: CAWSAGAAPNYGYTF. The CDR3 DNA sequence: TGTGCCTGGAGCGCAGGGGCCGCTCCCAACTATGGCTACACCTTC.

The rearrangement joins TRBV10-2 to TRBJ1-6; perhaps TRBD1 as D (6 bases). V was cut by 8 bases and J by 9 bases, with 14 bases left in between. Germline CDR1 and CDR2: WSHSY and SAAADI. The CDR3 length is 13 residues. CDR3 region: CASLQDSSSPLHF. In nucleotides, the CDR3 is TGCGCCAGCCTACAGGACAGCAGTTCACCCCTCCACTTT.

This rearrangement joins TRBV7-3 to TRBJ2-5; D is undetermined. Germline loops: CDR1 SGHTA, CDR2 FQGTGA. This CDR3 is built from 13 residues. V lost 2 bases to trimming and J lost 3 bases, with 7 bases between them. The CDR3 DNA is TGTGCCAGCAGCTTAGGCGGCGAAGAGACCCAGTACTTC. As protein: CASSLGGEETQYF.

The chain employs TRBV30 and TRBJ2-1; D not certain. Germline lookup yields CDR1 GTSNPN and CDR2 SVGIG (reference sequence). V gave up 2 bases and J gave up 5 bases, with 10 bases separating them. The CDR3 loop spans 13 amino acids. In DNA form, the CDR3 reads TGTGCCTGGAGTTTCCGACAAGACAATGAGCAGTTCTTC. It specifies CAWSFRQDNEQFF.

The chain recombines TRBV19 with TRBJ2-1; 10 nucleotides align to TRBD2. Germline V gives CDR1 LNHDA, CDR2 SQIVND (reference sequence). Losses at the gene ends were 6 bases for V and 4 bases for J; bases not matched to a gene: 3. CDR3 length equals 14 residues. The CDR3 loop is CASRQRGGYNEQFF. The CDR3 DNA follows: TGTGCCAGTAGGCAGCGGGGGGGTTACAATGAGCAGTTCTTC.

V gene TRBV13 combines with J gene TRBJ2-3; TRBD2 aligns across 7 bases. V lost 5 bases, J lost 7 bases, and 3 bases stayed unmatched. Germline values: CDR1 PRHDT, CDR2 FYEKMQ (reference sequence). There are 12 residues in the CDR3. As DNA, the CDR3 is TGTGCCAGCAGCCAGGGACTAAATACGCAGTATTTT. As protein: CASSQGLNTQYF.

The rearrangement uses TRBV27 and TRBJ2-7, with 8 positions matching TRBD1. The V gene end was trimmed by 0 bases and the J gene end by 1 base; junction bases not matched to a gene: 11. The germline V gene encodes CDR1 MNHEY and CDR2 SMNVEV (reference sequence). The CDR3 runs 18 residues. The CDR3 here is CASSLSIPGQAISYEQYF. The DNA of the CDR3 is TGTGCCAGCAGTTTATCCATCCCGGGACAGGCGATATCCTACGAGCAGTACTTC.

The rearrangement links TRBV5-1 to TRBJ2-6; D might be TRBD2 (5 bases). V dropped 6 bases and J dropped 1 base, with 11 bases sitting between them. CDR3 size: 15 residues. Per germline, CDR1 SGHRS and CDR2 YFSETQ. The CDR3 loop reads CASKEVFSGANVLTF. The CDR3 DNA follows: TGCGCCAGCAAGGAGGTTTTTTCTGGGGCCAACGTCCTGACTTTC.